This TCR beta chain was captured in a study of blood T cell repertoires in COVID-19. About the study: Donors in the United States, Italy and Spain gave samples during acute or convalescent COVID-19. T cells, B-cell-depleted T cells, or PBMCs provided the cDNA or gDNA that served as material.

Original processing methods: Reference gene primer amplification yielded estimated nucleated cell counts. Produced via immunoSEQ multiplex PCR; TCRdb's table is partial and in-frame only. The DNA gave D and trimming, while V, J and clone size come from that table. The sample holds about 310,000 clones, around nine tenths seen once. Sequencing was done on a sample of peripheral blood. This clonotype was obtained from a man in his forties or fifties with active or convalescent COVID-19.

CDR3 nucleotide sequence: TGCGCCAGCAGCCTCCCACCCGGCGGGAGGGCGAATGGCTACACCTTC. Translation: CASSLPPGGRANGYTF. J is TRBJ1-2 and V is TRBV4-1; unclear D gene. Deletions cut 4 bases from V and 6 bases from J, with 21 bases between. Germline values: CDR1 MGHRA, CDR2 YSYEKL. This CDR3 is 16 amino acids long.